A single sample is the source of the 7 T cell receptor beta chains below, sequenced in a study of blood T cell repertoires in COVID-19. TCRdb's table, derived via immunoSEQ multiplex PCR, lists solely in-frame clones and lacks some. The data contain over 400,000 clones, around 85% of them singletons. Material: peripheral blood. Receptors originate from a human donor in a cohort sampled during active COVID-19.

The chain carries TRBV18 and TRBJ1-5, with 9 bases that match TRBD1. The germline V gene encodes CDR1 KGHSH and CDR2 LQKENI. The V segment lost 6 bases and the J segment 0 bases; nucleotides outside the gene matches: 9. This CDR3 has 17 residues. The CDR3 protein is CASSPTGQGYSNQPQHF. Written as DNA, the CDR3 is TGTGCCAGCTCTCCTACGGGACAGGGATATAGCAATCAGCCCCAGCATTTT.

The chain employs TRBV4-1 and TRBJ1-2; 10 bases map to TRBD1. Trimming took 1 base from V and 2 from J; bases not matched to a gene: 1. The CDR3 is 15 amino acids. CDR1 and CDR2 (germline): MGHRA, YSYEKL. Here the CDR3 DNA reads TGCGCCAGCAGCCAAGGACAGGGGGCAAACTATGGCTACACCTTC. This sequence encodes CASSQGQGANYGYTF.

This chain links TRBV7-2 with TRBJ2-1; D is possibly TRBD1 (6 bases). CDR1 is SGHTA and CDR2 is FQGNSA in the germline V gene. V lost 1 base to trimming and J lost 6 bases, with 25 bases between them. The CDR3 loop spans 19 amino acids. Here the CDR3 DNA reads TGTGCCAGCAGCTTAGTGTCCCCCACGACAGGCTCATTCCCCAATGAGCAGTTCTTC. The encoded protein is CASSLVSPTTGSFPNEQFF.

V is TRBV19 and J is TRBJ2-7, with TRBD1 matching over 11 bases. V lost 5 bases to trimming and J lost 7 bases; unmatched junction nucleotides: 7. The V gene's germline CDR1 is LNHDA and CDR2 SQIVND (reference sequence). CDR3 length equals 14 residues. The CDR3: CASSFGQGADEQYF. The CDR3 DNA follows: TGTGCCAGTAGTTTCGGACAGGGGGCGGATGAGCAGTACTTC.

This clone has a single count. The chain carries TRBV11-2 and TRBJ2-7, with D uncertain. Deletions cut 0 bases from V and 3 bases from J, with 15 bases between. Germline-derived CDR1 and CDR2 are SGHAT and FQNNGV. CDR3 size: 16 residues. The CDR3 region has the DNA TGTGCCAGCAGCTTAGAAGTAGCTTATAGTCACTACGAGCAGTACTTC. This gives the protein CASSLEVAYSHYEQYF.

The V call is TRBV16, the J call TRBJ2-7; no reliable D call. CDR1 is KGHSY, CDR2 FQNENV, per germline. The ends were cut back, 3 bases at V and 7 bases at J, with 7 bases in the middle. CDR3 length equals 11 residues. CDR3 DNA: TGTGCCAGCAGCCAGTCCGGTGAGCAGTACTTC. Residues: CASSQSGEQYF.

The rearrangement joins TRBV6-2 or TRBV6-3 to TRBJ1-1; D is undetermined. The V gene lost 2 bases and the J gene lost 1 base, with 14 bases spanning the gap. Per germline, CDR1 MNHEY and CDR2 SVGEGT. CDR3 length equals 16 residues. The CDR3 coding sequence is TGTGCCAGCAGTTACCGGAGTAGGAGTCAGAACACTGAAGCTTTCTTT. Its protein is CASSYRSRSQNTEAFF.